A selection of T cell receptor beta chains follows, all from one sample in a study of CD8+CD57+ T cells in acquired aplastic anemia. Each CDR3 protein gets one entry after TCRdb re-called the reads with MiXCR. This sample yields a few hundred thousand distinct CDR3 sequences, of which approximately 70% are seen a single time; 4% belongs to the top ten. Source material: sorted CD4+, CD8+, or CD8+CD57+ T cells (not recorded which) from PBMCs. The receptors here all came from a human donor in good health, serving as a control. Both conserved end residues are part of each CDR3. The D gene is left open where the match is weak. Size is omitted from some rows. Given values are once, few, many or a class for expanded clones.

CDR3 DNA | CDR3 protein | J gene | D gene | V gene | CDR3 length | clone size
TGTGCCAGCAGTGAGTTCTCCGCGGGGGGGAGCACAGATACGCAGTATTTT | CASSEFSAGGSTDTQYF | TRBJ2-3 | TRBD2 | TRBV6-1 | 17 | once
TGTGCCAGCAGCCCACGACAGGGAACAGCACTGAAGCTTGAGCAGTACTTC | CASSPRQGTALKLEQYF | TRBJ2-7 | TRBD1 | TRBV7-9 | 17 | -
TGTGCCAGCAGCTTACAGGTTAGGATGAACACTGAAGCTTTCTTT | CASSLQVRMNTEAFF | TRBJ1-1 | - | TRBV7-3 | 15 | once
TGCAGTGCAGGGGACAGGAATACTGACGGGGAGCTGTTTTTT | CSAGDRNTDGELFF | TRBJ2-2 | TRBD1 | TRBV20-1 | 14 | -
TGTGCCAGCAGCGTAGATAGGTCAGGGGGCGCGGGCTCTGGAAACACCATATATTTT | CASSVDRSGGAGSGNTIYF | TRBJ1-3 | TRBD1 | TRBV9 | 19 | -
TGTGCCACCAGTGCCTCGAGGGGGTTCGGCACAGATACGCAGTATTTT | CATSASRGFGTDTQYF | TRBJ2-3 | - | TRBV24-1 | 16 | -
TGTGCCAGTAGTCACCCCGGGACTAGCGGGGGTTACCAAGAGACCCAGTACTTC | CASSHPGTSGGYQETQYF | TRBJ2-5 | TRBD2 | TRBV19 | 18 | many
TGTGCCAGCAGCCCGAGCGAAGCGCGGGATTCACCCACCATATATTTT | CASSPSEARDSPTIYF | TRBJ1-3 | - | TRBV7-3 | 16 | -
TGCGCCAGCAGCTCCAGAGGGGGCGGAGACACAGATACGCAGTATTTT | CASSSRGGGDTDTQYF | TRBJ2-3 | TRBD1 | TRBV5-1 | 16 | once
TGTGCCAGCAGTCATCCCCGGGCCCCGAACACTGAAGCTTTCTTT | CASSHPRAPNTEAFF | TRBJ1-1 | - | TRBV6-5 | 15 | -
TGTGCCAGTAGTATATACTCTTCGACTGGAAACACCATATATTTT | CASSIYSSTGNTIYF | TRBJ1-3 | - | TRBV19 | 15 | few
TGTGCCAGCAGCCAAACAGGGAACGCTAAGGAGCAGTACTTC | CASSQTGNAKEQYF | TRBJ2-7 | - | TRBV7-9 | 14 | -
TGCAGTGCTGGGCAGCGGGGGACCCAGAACTTC | CSAGQRGTQNF | TRBJ2-5 | TRBD2 | TRBV20-1 | 11 | -
TGTGCCAGCAGTGAAGCTCTACTACCCCATACTGACAGGCCTAGCACAGATACGCAGTATTTT | CASSEALLPHTDRPSTDTQYF | TRBJ2-3 | - | TRBV2 | 21 | -
TGCAGCGTTGGCCCCATGACAGGGGGCGATGAGCAGTTCTTC | CSVGPMTGGDEQFF | TRBJ2-1 | TRBD1 | TRBV29-1 | 14 | once
TGTGCCAGCAGCCCCCCTCTACTGGCGAATGGCTACACCTTC | CASSPPLLANGYTF | TRBJ1-2 | - | TRBV3-1 | 14 | few
TGTGCCAGCAGTTGGGCTACCGGGACAGGTAGCAAAGAGACCCAGTACTTC | CASSWATGTGSKETQYF | TRBJ2-5 | TRBD1 | TRBV12-3/TRBV12-4 | 17 | many
TGTGCCAGCAGTGAATATCGGCTAGCGGGGGGGCCTCAAGAGACCCAGTACTTC | CASSEYRLAGGPQETQYF | TRBJ2-5 | TRBD2 | TRBV25-1 | 18 | -
TGTGCCAGCAGCTCGATCCTACGGACTAGCCCGTATTTC | CASSSILRTSPYF | TRBJ2-7 | TRBD2 | TRBV5-6 | 13 | -
TGTGCCAGCATGTATGACAGGCCATTCTCTGGCTACACCTTC | CASMYDRPFSGYTF | TRBJ1-2 | - | TRBV12-3/TRBV12-4 | 14 | -
TGCAGTGTCCCACGCGGGAGCCAAAAGACCCAGTACTTC | CSVPRGSQKTQYF | TRBJ2-5 | TRBD2 | TRBV20-1 | 13 | -
TGTGCCAGCAGTTCTCCGAACAGGGGGCGAAGTGAAGCTTTCTTT | CASSSPNRGRSEAFF | TRBJ1-1 | TRBD1 | TRBV7-2 | 15 | many
TGTGCCAGTAGCGTACGGGAAAACAATACGCAGTTCTTC | CASSVRENNTQFF | TRBJ2-1 | - | TRBV19 | 13 | once
TGTGCCAGCAGCTTAAAGTACACAGATAAGCAGGATTTTTACTTC | CASSLKYTDKQDFYF | TRBJ2-7 | - | TRBV7-2 | 15 | -
TGCAGTGCTAGAGTGGACAGAGGAGAGACCCAGTACTTC | CSARVDRGETQYF | TRBJ2-5 | - | TRBV20-1 | 13 | -
TGTGCCAGCAATGCAGGACACGAAGAGCAGTACTTC | CASNAGHEEQYF | TRBJ2-7 | - | TRBV2 | 12 | -
TGCAGCGTTGTGGGGGGCGCAGAGTACGAGCAGTACTTC | CSVVGGAEYEQYF | TRBJ2-7 | - | TRBV29-1 | 13 | -
TGCAGTGCCCCAGGGTCTGCTGAGTCTAGCTACACCTTC | CSAPGSAESSYTF | TRBJ1-2 | - | TRBV20-1 | 13 | -
TGTGCCAGCAGTGACTCCAGGGGGGTGAACACTGAAGCTTTCTTT | CASSDSRGVNTEAFF | TRBJ1-1 | TRBD1 | TRBV6-4 | 15 | -
TGTGCCAGCAGCGTAAACGGACAGTCACAAGGGACCCAGTATTTT | CASSVNGQSQGTQYF | TRBJ2-3 | - | TRBV7-2 | 15 | -
TGTGCCAGCACACCCCGGGGGCTTGACACAGATACGCAGTATTTT | CASTPRGLDTDTQYF | TRBJ2-3 | - | TRBV7-9 | 15 | -
TGTGCCAGCAGCTTCTCGCCAGGGACCCGCTATCAGCCCACCTTC | CASSFSPGTRYQPTF | TRBJ1-2 | - | TRBV7-2 | 15 | -
TGTGCCAGCAGCTTAGAAAGGGTGAATCATTCACCCCTCTTT | CASSLERVNHSPLF | TRBJ1-6 | - | TRBV7-6 | 14 | -
TGTGCCAGCAGTGAAGGGCTAGCCGGGGGAGAGGAGCAGTTCTTC | CASSEGLAGGEEQFF | TRBJ2-1 | - | TRBV2 | 15 | -
TGCAGTAATGGCAGGGCCGGCGAGACCCGGGAGCTGTTTTTT | CSNGRAGETRELFF | TRBJ2-2 | - | TRBV20-1 | 14 | -
TGTGCCAGCAGCTCTCCGGGACAGCAAGAGACCCAGTACTTC | CASSSPGQQETQYF | TRBJ2-5 | TRBD1 | TRBV5-6 | 14 | -
TGTGCCAGCAGCTTAATGCGGTACTCTGGGGCCAACGTCTATTTT | CASSLMRYSGANVYF | TRBJ2-3 | - | TRBV7-2 | 15 | -
TGTGCCAGCAGCTTTCTCACGGGGGCGCCGGCTAAGCAGTATTTT | CASSFLTGAPAKQYF | TRBJ2-3 | - | TRBV9 | 15 | -
TGCAGCGTTGATAAATCAGGGGGCAATGCCGGCGAGCAGTACTTC | CSVDKSGGNAGEQYF | TRBJ2-7 | TRBD1 | TRBV29-1 | 15 | -
TGTGCCAACCAGGATCGGTACACTGAAGCTTTCTTT | CANQDRYTEAFF | TRBJ1-1 | - | TRBV2 | 12 | -
TGTGCTAGCAGCGTACGGAGGGGCGGCAGAGAGACCCAGTATTTT | CASSVRRGGRETQYF | TRBJ2-3 | - | TRBV7-7 | 15 | -
TGTGCCAGCAGCTTAGGGGGACAGACTACAAACTATGGCTACACCTTC | CASSLGGQTTNYGYTF | TRBJ1-2 | TRBD1 | TRBV7-2 | 16 | many
TGTGCCAGCAGCAACGCGTCTAGCGGGGGCCAAGGGACCTTCTTC | CASSNASSGGQGTFF | TRBJ2-1 | TRBD2 | TRBV7-2 | 15 | -
TGTGCCAGCAGCCCAAAGAGACAGGGGAACGAGCAGTACTTC | CASSPKRQGNEQYF | TRBJ2-7 | TRBD1 | TRBV7-2 | 14 | -
TGTGCCAGCAGTCTAGCGGCCAAGTCGATTAAGGGCTACACCTTC | CASSLAAKSIKGYTF | TRBJ1-2 | - | TRBV10-3 | 15 | few
TGTGCCAGCAGCTTAGGGCTAGGGGATCAGCCCCAGCATTTT | CASSLGLGDQPQHF | TRBJ1-5 | - | TRBV5-8 | 14 | once
TGCGCCAGCAGCTGGGAAAACAGGGGGCTTGAAGCTTTCTTT | CASSWENRGLEAFF | TRBJ1-1 | TRBD1 | TRBV5-1 | 14 | -
TGTGCCAGCAGCTTGGGACAAGGGATGACAGATACGCAGTATTTT | CASSLGQGMTDTQYF | TRBJ2-3 | - | TRBV5-8 | 15 | many
TGTGCCAGCAGCGCCGGGACAGGGGACGAGGCCCAGTACTTC | CASSAGTGDEAQYF | TRBJ2-7 | TRBD1 | TRBV7-3 | 14 | -
TGTGCCAGCAGCCCAGCCGACTATGACGAGCAGTACTTC | CASSPADYDEQYF | TRBJ2-7 | - | TRBV11-2 | 13 | once
TGTGCCAGCAGATCTGGAGACAGGTCCTACGAGCAGTACTTC | CASRSGDRSYEQYF | TRBJ2-7 | - | TRBV4-2 | 14 | -
TGTGCCAGCACGGAAACAGGGACATATGGCTACACCTTC | CASTETGTYGYTF | TRBJ1-2 | - | TRBV7-8 | 13 | -
TGTGCCATCAGTGGGTCCAGCAAAACCAACACCGGGGAGCTGTTTTTT | CAISGSSKTNTGELFF | TRBJ2-2 | - | TRBV10-3 | 16 | -
TGCAGTGCCCCTAGACTAGCGGGGGATGGAGAGCAGTATTTT | CSAPRLAGDGEQYF | TRBJ2-3 | TRBD2 | TRBV20-1 | 14 | -
TGCAGTGTGGAACGGGGGGGCGCTGAGCAGTTCTTC | CSVERGGAEQFF | TRBJ2-1 | TRBD2 | TRBV20-1 | 12 | -